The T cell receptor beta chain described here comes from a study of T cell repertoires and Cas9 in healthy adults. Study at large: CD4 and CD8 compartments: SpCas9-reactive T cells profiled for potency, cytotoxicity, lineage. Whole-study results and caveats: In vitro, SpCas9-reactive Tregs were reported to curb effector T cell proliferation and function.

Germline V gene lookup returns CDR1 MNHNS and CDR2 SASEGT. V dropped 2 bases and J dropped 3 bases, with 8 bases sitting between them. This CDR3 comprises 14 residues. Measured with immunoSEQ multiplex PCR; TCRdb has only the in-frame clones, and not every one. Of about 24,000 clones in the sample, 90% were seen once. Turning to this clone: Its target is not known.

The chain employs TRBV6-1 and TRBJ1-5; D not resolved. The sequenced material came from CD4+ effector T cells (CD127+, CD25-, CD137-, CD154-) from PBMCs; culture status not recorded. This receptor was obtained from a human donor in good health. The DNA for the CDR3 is TGTGCCAGCAGTGAATCGGGCAACAATCAGCCCCAGCATTTT. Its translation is CASSESGNNQPQHF.